These T cell receptor beta chains were read from a single sample in a study of beta chain features in type 1 diabetes. Produced via immunoSEQ multiplex PCR; TCRdb's table is partial and in-frame only. The sample has 45,000 to 65,000 clones, 40% to 60% seen once. The specimen was Tregs from blood. These receptors came from a woman between 35 and 50 years old with type 1 diabetes. CDR3s leave out the opening cysteine and the closing phenylalanine or tryptophan. Fields, in order: J gene, clone size, V gene, CDR3 protein. Clone sizes are given selectively: once, few, many, or a class where the clone is expanded.

TRBJ1-6	once	TRBV23-1	AINSGGSYNSPLH
TRBJ1-1	few	TRBV6-1	ASQRTVNTEAF
TRBJ2-7	once	TRBV28	ASGQGGLEQY
TRBJ1-5	.	TRBV6-5	ASSQEGFGNQPQH
TRBJ1-1	few	TRBV18	ASSLGNHMNTEAF
TRBJ2-7	.	TRBV6-6	ASSQQGAYEQY
TRBJ2-7	.	TRBV11-2	ASSLGVTASYEQY
TRBJ1-2	.	TRBV15	ATSRDRGQGYGYT
TRBJ1-1	.	TRBV19	ASIPPGSITEAF
TRBJ1-6	.	TRBV7-9	ASSLAQGRGRSYNSPLH
TRBJ2-1	.	TRBV30	AWSMASGVGQF
TRBJ1-2	few	TRBV7-9	ASGTPNYGYT
TRBJ2-1	.	TRBV7-6	ASSFPGRGGLAYNEQF
TRBJ1-1	.	TRBV20-1	SAPRGTEAF
TRBJ1-6	few	TRBV7-9	ASSLELHSPLH
TRBJ1-2	few	TRBV7-2	ASSPGAGGYT
TRBJ1-2	.	TRBV7-2	ASSLDRSYGYT
TRBJ1-1	.	TRBV2	ASTNRNEAF
TRBJ2-4	few	TRBV7-2	ASSETQGAAAKNIQY
TRBJ1-2	.	TRBV19	ASSKEGRNDGYT
TRBJ1-1	.	TRBV29-1	SIGQPNTEAF
TRBJ1-2	few	TRBV7-2	ASSWRTGESYGYT
TRBJ1-2	.	TRBV29-1	SVDLRDRANYGYT
TRBJ1-1	.	TRBV5-1	ASSFPREGTEAF
TRBJ2-5	.	TRBV11-2	ASSSHGWWTRIKETQY
TRBJ1-3	few	TRBV19	ASSLLGGNTIY
TRBJ2-3	.	TRBV6-1	ASSEGQFTDTQY
TRBJ2-1	.	TRBV5-1	ASSYVQGARAYNEQF
TRBJ1-3	.	TRBV7-2	ASSFARTGVGNTIY
TRBJ1-1	.	TRBV7-2	ASSAAGTINTEAF
TRBJ1-6	.	TRBV27	ASSLSMAPGVNSPLH
TRBJ2-3	.	TRBV6-1	ASSEVWSGGLYTDTQY
TRBJ1-1	.	TRBV5-4	ASSTGQLAEAF
TRBJ1-1	few	TRBV6-5	ASSTGQGFNEAF
TRBJ1-5	.	TRBV6-5	ASRSPGFGQPQH
.	once	TRBV20-1	SARKDYEQY
TRBJ1-5	.	TRBV6-6	ASSPERWGIRPQH
TRBJ2-1	.	TRBV6-5	ASSYVPDVGVLEQF
TRBJ2-1	few	TRBV7-2	ASSRDRVVANEQF
TRBJ1-5	few	TRBV10-3	AISESGGNNQPQH
TRBJ1-2	.	TRBV20-1	SARSGSGYT
TRBJ2-7	few	TRBV7-9	ASSLMGTSSYEQY
TRBJ1-6	.	TRBV5-8	ASSLRRPPLH
TRBJ2-6	.	TRBV15	ATSRLYGLAGLGGANVLT
TRBJ2-3	.	TRBV7-9	ASSFEPGLGDTQY
TRBJ2-1	.	TRBV29-1	SVSSGLREQF
TRBJ1-6	.	TRBV7-9	ASSSRAGTDTSPLH
TRBJ2-1	.	TRBV10-3	AISGGAGKANEQF
TRBJ2-3	few	TRBV7-9	ASTAGTSFDTQY
TRBJ2-7	few	TRBV7-3	ASSLAPNQGYEQY
TRBJ1-2	.	TRBV7-2	ASSSPRTINLNYGYT
TRBJ1-5	.	TRBV4-1	ASSPARGRDREATQH
TRBJ2-1	.	TRBV7-9	ASSLGWTRKF
TRBJ2-1	.	TRBV11-3	ASSLVAGGLNEQF
TRBJ2-7	.	TRBV14	ASSQGARGAEQY
TRBJ2-5	.	TRBV29-1	SVGWGGGETQY
TRBJ1-1	.	TRBV7-2	ASSATSGGSGAF
TRBJ2-7	few	TRBV7-8	ASNLGNRQAQY
TRBJ2-1	few	TRBV28	ASRGTGGAWGEQF
TRBJ2-3	.	TRBV7-3	ASSLWAGGTDTQY